The 9 T cell receptor beta chains below all came from one sample that was sequenced in a study of beta chain features in type 1 diabetes. Expressed TCRB transcripts got sequenced, as all isolated RNA was reverse transcribed. Repertoires were generated with immunoSEQ multiplex PCR, while TCRdb's copy carries only in-frame clones and drops some. This repertoire shows more than 110,000 clones, about 7% found once; its top ten account for more than 1.1%. The specimen was central memory CD4+ T cells from blood. The receptors were gathered from a woman in her 30s in good health.

The V and J genes are TRBV28 and TRBJ2-5, with D possibly matching TRBD1 (5 bases). V was pared by 8 bases and J by 2 bases, with 9 bases between. The germline gives CDR1 MDHEN, CDR2 SYDVKM. This CDR3 comprises 12 residues. CDR3 sequence: CASQRGQETQYF. DNA of the CDR3: TGTGCCAGCCAAAGGGGTCAAGAGACCCAGTACTTC.

This clone has only a few counts. V and J are TRBV5-4 and TRBJ2-7, with 7 nucleotides matching TRBD1. The germline gives CDR1 SGHNT, CDR2 YYREEE (reference sequence). J lost 3 bases, V lost 0 bases, and 3 bases had no gene match. The CDR3 is 14 amino acids. CDR3 sequence reads: CASSLEGGDYEQYF. CDR3 nucleotide sequence: TGTGCCAGCAGCTTGGAAGGGGGCGACTACGAGCAGTACTTC.

The V and J genes are TRBV5-1 and TRBJ1-2; 9 nucleotides agree with TRBD1. This CDR3 spans 13 amino acids. Germline V gene data show CDR1 as SGHRS and CDR2 as YFSETQ. V shed 5 bases, J shed 6 bases, and the junction held 5 bases outside the gene matches. The CDR3 reads CASREQGANGYTF. The CDR3 bases are TGCGCCAGCAGAGAACAGGGGGCGAATGGCTACACCTTC.

This clone was counted a few times. This chain connects TRBV5-1 to TRBJ2-1; TRBD2 matches 7 bases. The CDR3 has 14 amino acids. From germline, CDR1 is SGHRS and CDR2 YFSETQ. V trimming: 4 bases; J trimming: 4 bases; junction bases outside the gene matches: 5. This CDR3 is CASSQSGTYNEQFF. The CDR3 coding sequence is TGCGCCAGCAGCCAGAGCGGGACTTACAATGAGCAGTTCTTC.

This clone was detected only a few times. The rearrangement links TRBV7-8 to TRBJ2-1, with TRBD2 matching over 13 bases. V gave up 5 bases and J gave up 7 bases; unmatched junction bases: 11. CDR1 and CDR2 (germline): SGHVS, FQNEAQ. The CDR3 covers 17 residues. CDR3 amino acids: CASSPLAGGPSSNEQFF. The CDR3 nucleotides read TGTGCCAGCAGCCCACTAGCGGGAGGGCCGTCGAGTAATGAGCAGTTCTTC.

The sample holds many counts of this clone. The rearrangement joins TRBV29-1 to TRBJ2-7, with D possibly matching TRBD2 (6 bases). Trimming removed 6 bases from V and 6 bases from J, with 15 bases in between. The length of the CDR3 is 12 residues. CDR1 and CDR2 (germline): SQVTM, ANQGSEA. CDR3 in amino acids: CSVLLRDFEQYF. The CDR3 DNA reads as TGCAGCGTCCTCCTCCGGGACTTCGAGCAGTACTTC.

The chain uses TRBV19 and TRBJ2-1; maybe TRBD2 (5 bases). V lost 0 bases and J 5 bases, leaving 23 bases between the germline ends. The CDR3 extends over 19 amino acids. CDR1 and CDR2 (germline): LNHDA, SQIVND (reference sequence). The CDR3 is CASSIDGPSSSHDHNEQFF. The DNA of the CDR3 is TGTGCCAGTAGTATAGATGGTCCCTCCTCTAGCCACGATCACAATGAGCAGTTCTTC.

This clone came up a few times. V gene TRBV19 combines with J gene TRBJ1-2; D is undetermined. The germline V gene encodes CDR1 LNHDA and CDR2 SQIVND (reference sequence). There are 15 residues in the CDR3. V was shortened by 3 bases and J by 4 bases, with 15 bases between the two germline ends. DNA of the CDR3: TGTGCCAGTAGTATGTCGGGTCAGCTCATCTATGGCTACACCTTC. As protein: CASSMSGQLIYGYTF.

The chain has TRBV28 and TRBJ1-1; 7 nucleotides align to TRBD1. The CDR3 is 13 amino acids. Trimming cost V 5 bases and J 1 base; bases outside gene matches: 1. Germline V gives CDR1 MDHEN, CDR2 SYDVKM. CDR3 loop: CASSGTANTEAFF. The CDR3 bases are TGTGCCAGCAGTGGGACAGCGAACACTGAAGCTTTCTTT.